A selection of T cell receptor beta chains follows, all from one sample in a study of regulatory T cells. The table came from immunoSEQ multiplex PCR; TCRdb's copy has only in-frame clones and leaves some out. The table shows under 45,000 clones, with approximately 89% occurring only once. Material: conventional CD4+ T cells sorted from blood. The receptors were sampled from a person aged 18-35 years with CD3G deficiency. Both conserved end residues are part of each CDR3. A D gene is named only where the DNA matches it firmly. A clone size is listed for some rows: how often the clone was seen (once, few, many), or a class if it is expanded.

>TRBJ1-2|once|.|TRBV19
TGTGCCAGTAGGTCGAGTCTGGATGGTGGCTACACCTTC
CASRSSLDGGYTF
>TRBJ2-7|.|TRBD1|TRBV7-9
TGTGCCAGCAGCACCACTTCGGGACAGGGGGTGTACGAGCAGTACTTC
CASSTTSGQGVYEQYF
>TRBJ2-7|.|TRBD1|TRBV19
TGTGCCAGTAGTTCCAGCAAGTTGGCAGGGGGCCCCAACGAGCAGTACTTC
CASSSSKLAGGPNEQYF
>TRBJ2-1|.|TRBD2|TRBV6-1
TGTGCCAGCAGTGGGTGGAATAGCGGGGACTTTTTAAAGGGTGAGCAGTTCTTC
CASSGWNSGDFLKGEQFF
>TRBJ2-1|.|.|TRBV6-1
TGTGCCAGCAGTCCGGGACCGCACTACAATGAGCAGTTCTTC
CASSPGPHYNEQFF
>TRBJ2-7|.|.|TRBV6-6
TGTGCCAGCAGCCGTGGGGGCTCCTACGAGCAGTACTTC
CASSRGGSYEQYF
>TRBJ1-1|.|.|TRBV19
TGTGCCAGTAGTCGCAGGGAGTACACTGAAGCTTTCTTT
CASSRREYTEAFF
>TRBJ2-2|.|.|TRBV5-1
TGCGCCAGCAGCTTGTTGGGCACCGGGGAGCTGTTTTTT
CASSLLGTGELFF
>TRBJ2-7|.|.|TRBV18
TGTGCCAGCTCCCAAAGAGGGGGAAACGAGCAGTACTTC
CASSQRGGNEQYF
>TRBJ1-1|few|.|TRBV5-1
TGCGCCAGCAGCTTGGTCGGGGAAGGAACTGAAGCTTTCTTT
CASSLVGEGTEAFF
>TRBJ2-3|.|.|TRBV11-2
TGTGCCAGCAGCTTGGGGCAGGGCGCAGATACGCAGTATTTT
CASSLGQGADTQYF
>TRBJ2-3|.|TRBD1|TRBV28
TGTGCCAGCAGCCCGGGACAGGCGGGTTCAGATACGCAGTATTTT
CASSPGQAGSDTQYF
>TRBJ2-3|.|.|TRBV6-1
TGTGCCAGCAGTGACGGTGGGGGCACAGATACGCAGTATTTT
CASSDGGGTDTQYF
>TRBJ1-1|.|.|TRBV5-1
TGCGCCAGCAGCCGCTCTCTTGGAAGCACTGAAGCTTTCTTT
CASSRSLGSTEAFF
>TRBJ2-7|.|TRBD2|TRBV28
TGTGCCAGCAGTTTGGGTAGCGGGAGCTTCTACGAGCAGTACTTC
CASSLGSGSFYEQYF
>TRBJ2-3|.|TRBD2|TRBV5-1
TGCGCCAGCAGCTTGTATCGGGGGGCAGATACGCAGTATTTT
CASSLYRGADTQYF
>TRBJ2-2|once|.|TRBV5-1
TGCGCCAGCGCCCCGTGGGTGAACGGGGAGCTGTTTTTT
CASAPWVNGELFF
>TRBJ1-5|.|TRBD1|TRBV7-3
TGTGCCAGCAGCCCCCTTATCCAAGGACAGGGAGGTGACCAGCCCCAGCATTTT
CASSPLIQGQGGDQPQHF
>TRBJ1-1|.|.|TRBV7-9
TGTGCCAGCAGCTTTGGGGCAGGGATGAACACTGAAGCTTTCTTT
CASSFGAGMNTEAFF
>TRBJ2-7|.|TRBD1|TRBV10-2
TGCGCCAGCAGTAGGGACAGGGGATCTTACGAGCAGTACTTC
CASSRDRGSYEQYF
>TRBJ2-3|.|.|TRBV28
TGTGCCAGCAGTTTAGGCCCAAGAACGCAGTATTTT
CASSLGPRTQYF
>TRBJ2-7|.|.|TRBV28
TGTGCCAGCAGCCCGCGGGTAAGGTACGAGCAGTACTTC
CASSPRVRYEQYF
>TRBJ1-3|.|.|TRBV30
TGTGCCTGGAGTCGCGGAGGGATCTCTGGAAACACCATATATTTT
CAWSRGGISGNTIYF
>TRBJ2-7|.|TRBD2|TRBV6-1
TGTGCCAGCAGTGAAGCTATTAGCGGGAGCGAGCAGTACTTC
CASSEAISGSEQYF
>TRBJ2-5|.|.|TRBV6-1
TGTGCCAGCAGAGGTGACCAGAGTGACATAGGGACCCAGTACTTC
CASRGDQSDIGTQYF
>TRBJ1-3|.|TRBD1|TRBV10-3
TGTGCCATCCATCACGGGACAGGGATTCTGAGGGGAAACACCATATATTTT
CAIHHGTGILRGNTIYF
>TRBJ2-4|once|.|TRBV28
TGTGCCAGCAGCCCAATCAGGGACCGGGCCAACATTCAGTACTTC
CASSPIRDRANIQYF
>TRBJ2-2|.|.|TRBV5-1
TGCGCCAGCAGCCCTGGAGCGGTTAACACCGGGGAGCTGTTTTTT
CASSPGAVNTGELFF
>TRBJ2-1|.|TRBD1|TRBV28
TGTGCCAGCAGTACGACGACAGGGGAGTTATACAATGAGCAGTTCTTC
CASSTTTGELYNEQFF
>TRBJ2-1|.|.|TRBV10-1
TGCGCCAGTCCGGGACGCATACACAATGAGCAGTTCTTC
CASPGRIHNEQFF
>TRBJ2-1|.|TRBD2|TRBV7-9
TGTGCCAGCAGCCTGAATAGCGGGGGGCAGTTCTTC
CASSLNSGGQFF
>TRBJ1-1|.|.|TRBV28
TGTGCCAGCAGAGGCTTTGGGTCCTCCGAAGCTTTCTTT
CASRGFGSSEAFF
>TRBJ2-2|.|.|TRBV10-3
TGTGCCATCAGTGAGGGACGGGACACCGGGGAGCTGTTTTTT
CAISEGRDTGELFF
>TRBJ2-1|.|.|TRBV6-1
TGTGCCAGCGCTAGTATTGATGAGCAGTTCTTC
CASASIDEQFF